The next 15 T cell receptor beta chains were all read from a single sample in a study of early T cells in non-severe SARS-CoV-2 infection. MiXCR, run by TCRdb on the 5' RACE reads, gives a single entry per CDR3 protein. The repertoire holds around 79,000 distinct CDR3 sequences, with about 10% as singletons. The sequenced sample was whole blood, obtained at baseline. These receptor sequences come from an adult who was a healthcare worker with PCR-confirmed SARS-CoV-2 infection or an uninfected control (not recorded which).

This clonotype has a handful of counts. The V gene is TRBV20-1, the J gene TRBJ2-3; a weak D match, TRBD1 (5 bases). Germline V gene sequence: CDR1 DFQATT, CDR2 SNEGSKA (reference sequence). Trimming took off 3 bases at V and 1 base at J, with 8 bases between the two ends. The CDR3 runs to 13 residues. The CDR3 loop reads CSARGPRTDTQYF. The CDR3 DNA follows: TGCAGTGCTAGGGGGCCGCGCACAGATACGCAGTATTTT.

In this sample, this clonotype turned up many times. The V and J genes are TRBV28 and TRBJ2-7, with 9 bases that match TRBD2. The CDR3 has 16 residues. Germline V gene data show CDR1 as MDHEN and CDR2 as SYDVKM. Losses at the gene ends were 3 bases for V and 0 bases for J; bases not matched to a gene: 6. The CDR3 DNA follows: TGTGCCAGCAGTTTCAGCCTAGCGGGGTCCTCCTACGAGCAGTACTTC. Amino acid sequence: CASSFSLAGSSYEQYF.

The V gene is TRBV5-4, the J gene TRBJ1-1; possibly TRBD1 for D (6 bases). V was clipped by 0 bases and J by 4 bases, with 10 bases between them. The CDR3 extends over 14 amino acids. Germline V CDR1 and CDR2: SGHNT, YYREEE (reference sequence). The chain's CDR3 is CASSLDRAGTEAFF. CDR3 nucleotide sequence: TGTGCCAGCAGCTTGGACAGGGCTGGCACTGAAGCTTTCTTT.

The CDR3 DNA sequence: TGCGCCAGCAGCTTAGACGCGGTCTATGGCTACACCTTC. It specifies CASSLDAVYGYTF. The chain carries TRBV5-1 and TRBJ1-2; D unresolved. The germline V gene has CDR1 SGHRS and CDR2 YFSETQ. This CDR3 contains 13 residues. Deletions cut 2 bases from V and 4 bases from J, with 9 bases between.

In this sample, this clonotype is medium-sized. The chain joins TRBV11-2 to TRBJ2-6, with D hard to call. The CDR3 totals 17 residues. V shed 1 base and J shed 4 bases, with 14 bases lying between them. Germline CDR1 reads SGHAT; CDR2 reads FQNNGV. CDR3 residues: CASSLGPVLRGANVLTF. DNA of the CDR3: TGTGCCAGCAGCTTAGGCCCCGTTTTGCGAGGGGCCAACGTCCTGACTTTC.

This clonotype is medium-sized by share. The V call is TRBV7-6, the J call TRBJ2-2, with 7 bases matching TRBD1. The CDR3 is 16 residues long. The germline gives CDR1 SGHVS, CDR2 FNYEAQ. V dropped 5 bases and J dropped 3; count of bases not matched to a gene: 9. CDR3 nucleotides: TGTGCCAGCAGCCCTGCATTTGGACAGGACACCGGGGAGCTGTTTTTT. Its translation: CASSPAFGQDTGELFF.

This clonotype came up many times. The rearrangement links TRBV6-5 to TRBJ1-3, with 8 bases matching TRBD1. The CDR3 totals 15 residues. The V segment lost 6 bases and the J segment 2 bases; nucleotides outside the gene matches: 6. From germline, CDR1 is MNHEY and CDR2 SVGAGI. The CDR3: CASSKGQGAGNTIYF. CDR3 in DNA: TGTGCCAGCAGCAAAGGACAGGGTGCTGGAAACACCATATATTTT.

This clonotype was counted many times. The chain links TRBV18 to TRBJ2-7; TRBD2 is a possible D gene (6 bases). The length of the CDR3 is 16 residues. Trimming pared 4 bases from V and 2 bases from J, leaving 18 bases between. The V gene's germline CDR1 is KGHSH and CDR2 LQKENI. DNA for the CDR3: TGTGCCAGCTCACTCTTTCAGGAGGGAAGTGCCTACGAGCAGTACTTC. The encoded protein is CASSLFQEGSAYEQYF.

This clonotype showed up many times. The V call is TRBV5-4, the J call TRBJ2-7; TRBD1 is a possible D gene (6 bases). Germline assignment: CDR1 SGHNT and CDR2 YYREEE (reference sequence). The CDR3 runs to 12 residues. Trimming shortened V by 4 bases and J by 6 bases, and 11 bases separated the two germline ends. The CDR3 is CASSEWGREQYF. The CDR3 nucleotides read TGTGCCAGCAGCGAGTGGGGGCGCGAGCAGTACTTC.

This clonotype has a count of ten or more. The V gene is TRBV29-1, the J gene TRBJ2-5; no definite D call. Trimming shortened V by 4 bases and J by 7 bases, and 16 bases separated the two germline ends. Germline assignment: CDR1 SQVTM and CDR2 ANQGSEA. The CDR3 extends over 13 amino acids. The CDR3 nucleotides read TGCAGCGTTGTGTCTACAAATCCATGGACCCAGTACTTC. This translates into CSVVSTNPWTQYF.

This clonotype has only a few counts. V gene TRBV7-2 combines with J gene TRBJ2-1; 10 bases are a match to TRBD2. With V trimmed by 5 bases and J by 4 bases, 8 bases remained unmatched. The CDR3 length is 16 residues. Germline CDR1 and CDR2: SGHTA and FQGNSA. DNA for the CDR3: TGTGCCAGCAGCAGAGCTCTAGCGGGGGCGTACAATGAGCAGTTCTTC. This translates into CASSRALAGAYNEQFF.

The rearrangement links TRBV7-2 to TRBJ1-2; no clear D gene. The CDR3 consists of 17 residues. Germline lookup yields CDR1 SGHTA and CDR2 FQGNSA. V lost 1 base to trimming and J lost 4 bases, with 19 bases between them. CDR3 nucleotide sequence: TGTGCCAGCAGCTTAGTGCCTACCGAGGAGAAGATCTATGGCTACACCTTC. It specifies CASSLVPTEEKIYGYTF.

The chain uses TRBV6-1 and TRBJ1-2; 7 bases line up with TRBD1. V lost 1 base and J lost 4; bases outside the gene matches: 6. CDR1 is MNHNS and CDR2 is SASEGT in the germline V gene. CDR3 length: 15 amino acids. This CDR3 is CASSEGAGTAYGYTF. The CDR3 DNA is TGTGCCAGCAGTGAAGGCGCCGGGACAGCCTATGGCTACACCTTC.

This clonotype was seen a handful of times. The chain links TRBV6-6 to TRBJ2-6; D remains unclear. This CDR3 region has 14 residues. Germline loops: CDR1 MNHNY, CDR2 SVGAGI (reference sequence). V was cut by 3 bases and J by 2 bases, with 5 bases left in between. This chain's CDR3 is CASSYDPGANVLTF. The CDR3 DNA reads TGTGCCAGCAGTTATGATCCTGGGGCCAACGTCCTGACTTTC.

The rearrangement links TRBV29-1 to TRBJ2-3; 7 positions agree with TRBD2. CDR3 length: 15 amino acids. V dropped 4 bases and J dropped 1; count of bases not matched to a gene: 8. Germline CDR1 is SQVTM and CDR2 is ANQGSEA. For the CDR3, the DNA is TGCAGCGTTGGTGGTGAGCGGGGCCGCACAGATACGCAGTATTTT. As protein: CSVGGERGRTDTQYF.